Listed below are T cell receptor beta chains from one sample, sequenced in a study of cytomegalovirus exposure and HLA in healthy donors. Method: immunoSEQ multiplex PCR; TCRdb's copy keeps in-frame clones and lacks some. This sample has 150,000 to 200,000 clones, with 76% found just once. The sequenced material came from PBMCs. The source is a female donor in good health and CMV-seronegative. CDR3s include the opening cysteine and the closing phenylalanine or tryptophan. D genes are given only for firm matches. Rows may omit the clone size; those that give it use once, few, many or a size class.

j_call: TRBJ2-1; d_call: TRBD2; v_call: TRBV5-4; clone_size: NA; cdr3_nt: TGTGCCAGCAGCATTAGCGGGACAATTGGTAATGAGCAGTTCTTC; cdr3_aa: CASSISGTIGNEQFF
j_call: TRBJ2-7; d_call: NA; v_call: TRBV27; clone_size: NA; cdr3_nt: TGTGCCAGCAGTTTATTGGTGGGGTCCGGGACCTACGAGCAGTACTTC; cdr3_aa: CASSLLVGSGTYEQYF
j_call: TRBJ2-7; d_call: NA; v_call: TRBV7-3; clone_size: NA; cdr3_nt: TGTGCCAGCAGCCTCGGGATAGCGGACATCTACGAGCAGTACTTC; cdr3_aa: CASSLGIADIYEQYF
j_call: TRBJ1-1; d_call: TRBD1; v_call: TRBV6-5; clone_size: few; cdr3_nt: TGTGCCAGCCCTGGGGGGGGACAGGGGTTGAGAGCTTTCTTT; cdr3_aa: CASPGGGQGLRAFF
j_call: TRBJ1-4; d_call: NA; v_call: TRBV12-5; clone_size: NA; cdr3_nt: TGTGCTACGCTAGTTAAATTAGATGAAAAACTGTTTTTT; cdr3_aa: CATLVKLDEKLFF
j_call: TRBJ2-7; d_call: TRBD1; v_call: TRBV19; clone_size: NA; cdr3_nt: TGTGCCAGTAGTCTCTCCGGGACAGGCCGCTACGAGCAGTACTTC; cdr3_aa: CASSLSGTGRYEQYF
j_call: TRBJ1-3; d_call: TRBD1; v_call: TRBV19; clone_size: NA; cdr3_nt: TGTGCCAGTAGTAACCGGGACAGGGGGCTCGGAAACACCATATATTTT; cdr3_aa: CASSNRDRGLGNTIYF
j_call: TRBJ1-5; d_call: TRBD1; v_call: TRBV9; clone_size: few; cdr3_nt: TGTGCCAGCAGCCTGACAGGGGTGGGCAATCAGCCCCAGCATTTT; cdr3_aa: CASSLTGVGNQPQHF
j_call: TRBJ2-3; d_call: TRBD2; v_call: TRBV7-2; clone_size: NA; cdr3_nt: TGTGCCAGCAGCCTTTGGGGGACTAGCGGGAGTCGTACAGATACGCAGTATTTT; cdr3_aa: CASSLWGTSGSRTDTQYF
j_call: TRBJ2-6; d_call: TRBD1; v_call: TRBV4-3; clone_size: NA; cdr3_nt: TGCGCCAGCAGCCATACCCTAAAGGGGGCCTCTGGGGCCAACGTCCTGACTTTC; cdr3_aa: CASSHTLKGASGANVLTF
j_call: TRBJ2-7; d_call: TRBD2; v_call: TRBV6-5; clone_size: NA; cdr3_nt: TGTGCCAGCAGTTACTCGTATACTAGCGGCTCCTACGAGCAGTACTTC; cdr3_aa: CASSYSYTSGSYEQYF